Below, 20 T cell receptor beta chains from the same sample are listed, as sequenced in a study of technical replicates of blood from a few donors. The protocol was immunoSEQ multiplex PCR, while the TCRdb copy is restricted to in-frame clones and leaves out a portion. The profile shows 90,000 or so clones, just under 95% of them singletons. The sample was T cells isolated from PBMCs. These receptors were collected from a human donor in good health.

The chain joins TRBV29-1 to TRBJ2-7; D may be TRBD1 (5 bases). Trimming took 4 bases from V and 3 from J, leaving 13 bases between them. The CDR3 runs to 13 residues. Germline V gene sequence: CDR1 SQVTM, CDR2 ANQGSEA. The DNA of the CDR3 is TGCAGCGTTGGGGCAGGGCTCAGCTACGAGCAGTACTTC. The encoded protein is CSVGAGLSYEQYF.

This chain connects TRBV5-1 to TRBJ2-2, with D possibly matching TRBD1 (6 bases). The CDR3 is 13 amino acids. Germline assignment: CDR1 SGHRS and CDR2 YFSETQ. Trimming took off 1 base at V and 5 bases at J, with 6 bases between the two ends. CDR3 amino acids: CASSLQGTGELFF. The CDR3 coding sequence is TGCGCCAGCAGCTTGCAGGGGACCGGGGAGCTGTTTTTT.

This CDR3 reads CASSLGDRDFETQYF. The CDR3 DNA reads TGTGCCAGCAGCTTGGGGGACAGGGACTTCGAGACCCAGTACTTC. This sequence joins TRBV7-2 and TRBJ2-5, with TRBD1 matching over 9 bases. The CDR3 loop spans 15 amino acids. The germline gives CDR1 SGHTA, CDR2 FQGNSA. Unmatched junction bases numbered 7, after V lost 3 bases and J lost 5 bases. The whole variable domain, filled in from reference TRBV7-2 and TRBJ2-5, reads GAGVSQSPSNKVTEKGKDVELRCDPISGHTALYWYRQSLGQGLEFLIYFQGNSAPDKSGLPSDRFSAERTGGSVSTLTIQRTQQEDSAVYLCASSLGDRDFETQYFGPGTRLLVL.

CDR3 sequence (DNA): TGCGCCAGCAGTGAAGTGCGGGAGGGCTCCTACGAGCAGTACTTC. This sequence encodes CASSEVREGSYEQYF. V is TRBV10-1 and J is TRBJ2-7; 9 positions match TRBD2. The V gene end was trimmed by 3 bases and the J gene end by 0 bases; junction bases not matched to a gene: 3. The CDR3 extends over 15 amino acids. Per germline, CDR1 WNHNN and CDR2 SYGVQD (reference sequence).

V gene TRBV4-1 combines with J gene TRBJ2-5; 8 bases agree with TRBD1. Germline assignment: CDR1 MGHRA and CDR2 YSYEKL. With 3 bases clipped from V and 4 bases from J, the junction kept 4 bases outside the gene matches. CDR3 length: 14 residues. CDR3 sequence reads: CASSHKDRAETQYF. CDR3 sequence (DNA): TGCGCCAGCAGCCACAAGGACAGGGCAGAGACCCAGTACTTC.

V and J are TRBV6-5 and TRBJ2-1; D is ambiguous. This CDR3 contains 12 residues. V gave up 11 bases and J gave up 5 bases, with 13 bases separating them. CDR1 is MNHEY and CDR2 is SVGAGI in the germline V gene. For the CDR3, the DNA is TGTGCCTCCCGGAGATCCCACAATGAGCAGTTCTTC. Translation gives CASRRSHNEQFF.

The chain's CDR3 is CSVSRGTDTQYF. The CDR3 bases are TGCAGCGTTAGTAGAGGCACAGATACGCAGTATTTT. The genes are TRBV29-1 and TRBJ2-3, with no clear D. The V end was cut by 5 bases, the J end by 1 base, with 7 bases between. The CDR3 runs to 12 residues. Germline values: CDR1 SQVTM, CDR2 ANQGSEA.

V gene TRBV19 combines with J gene TRBJ2-7, with 12 positions matching TRBD2. V lost 1 base, J lost 6 bases, and 7 bases stayed unmatched. The CDR3 covers 16 residues. The germline CDR1 and CDR2 sequences are LNHDA and SQIVND (reference sequence). CDR3 bases: TGTGCCAGTAGTATAGGCCCGCCTAGCGGGAGGGGCGAGCAGTACTTC. This encodes CASSIGPPSGRGEQYF. The full variable domain, in which reference TRBV19 and TRBJ2-7 provide the parts outside the CDR3, is DGGITQSPKYLFRKEGQNVTLSCEQNLNHDAMYWYRQDPGQGLRLIYYSQIVNDFQKGDIAEGYSVSREKKESFPLTVTSAQKNPTAFYLCASSIGPPSGRGEQYFGPGTRLTVT.

J is TRBJ2-1 and V is TRBV6-1, with 8 bases identical to TRBD1. The germline CDR1 and CDR2 sequences are MNHNS and SASEGT. The CDR3 has 15 amino acids. The ends lost 7 bases at V and 4 bases at J; junction bases unmatched: 9. The CDR3 DNA is TGTGCCAGCATGGCCGGACAGGGTAATTACAATGAGCAGTTCTTC. Its protein product is CASMAGQGNYNEQFF.

This rearrangement joins TRBV5-4 to TRBJ2-2; 10 nucleotides agree with TRBD1. This CDR3 is built from 17 residues. After removal of 4 bases from V and 0 bases from J, the junction contained 6 bases not matched to a gene. Germline CDR1 SGHNT, CDR2 YYREEE (reference sequence). CDR3 in DNA: TGTGCCAGCAGCGAGGGACAGGGGTATTCGAACACCGGGGAGCTGTTTTTT. Its protein is CASSEGQGYSNTGELFF.

The genes are TRBV30 and TRBJ2-4, with 12 bases identical to TRBD2. Trimming at V came to 3 bases and at J to 4 bases, leaving 10 bases not matched to a gene. The CDR3 has 17 amino acids. Germline V gives CDR1 GTSNPN, CDR2 SVGIG (reference sequence). CDR3 DNA sequence: TGTGCCTGGAGCGTCCTAGCGGGAGGGCCCTCAAAAAACATTCAGTACTTC. Protein product: CAWSVLAGGPSKNIQYF.

The rearrangement uses TRBV11-2 and TRBJ2-7, with no clear D. The germline V gene encodes CDR1 SGHAT and CDR2 FQNNGV. V lost 7 bases and J 2 bases, leaving 18 bases between the germline ends. This CDR3 comprises 15 residues. In DNA, the CDR3 is TGTGCCAGCACCCAATTGAGGTCCCGGGCCTACGAGCAGTACTTC. Its protein is CASTQLRSRAYEQYF.

The rearrangement links TRBV27 to TRBJ2-7, with 11 bases that match TRBD2. J gave up 7 bases and V 3 bases, and 8 bases lay outside the gene matches. The germline V gene has CDR1 MNHEY and CDR2 SMNVEV (reference sequence). This CDR3 comprises 15 residues. The CDR3 DNA is TGTGCCAGCAGTTTCCCCACTAGCGGGAGCTGGGAGCAGTACTTC. This sequence encodes CASSFPTSGSWEQYF.

V and J are TRBV28 and TRBJ2-7, with 10 bases aligning to TRBD2. CDR1 is MDHEN and CDR2 is SYDVKM in the germline V gene. The CDR3 extends over 15 amino acids. V dropped 3 bases and J dropped 1; count of bases not matched to a gene: 3. CDR3 DNA: TGTGCCAGCAGTTTGGAGCGGGAGGGTTCCTACGAGCAGTACTTC. It specifies CASSLEREGSYEQYF.

V gene TRBV5-6 combines with J gene TRBJ2-7, with a possible D match to TRBD2 (5 bases). There are 14 residues in the CDR3. V dropped 1 base and J dropped 4 bases, with 12 bases sitting between them. In germline, CDR1 is SGHDT, CDR2 YYEEEE. The CDR3 loop is CASSLRGNTYEQYF. The DNA of the CDR3 is TGTGCCAGCAGCTTGCGAGGGAACACTTACGAGCAGTACTTC.

The V gene is TRBV9, the J gene TRBJ1-1; D uncertain. The germline V gene encodes CDR1 SGDLS and CDR2 YYNGEE. V lost 0 bases and J 1 base, leaving 19 bases between the germline ends. This CDR3 has 18 amino acids. CDR3 loop: CASSVARGLRTPNTEAFF. In nucleotides, the CDR3 is TGTGCCAGCAGCGTAGCTAGAGGACTCCGTACCCCGAACACTGAAGCTTTCTTT.

The chain joins TRBV19 to TRBJ1-5; a weak D match, TRBD1 (6 bases). V was cut by 1 base and J by 12 bases, with 19 bases left in between. Germline CDR1 and CDR2: LNHDA and SQIVND (reference sequence). The CDR3 loop spans 15 amino acids. The CDR3 DNA sequence: TGTGCCAGTAGTATAGTAGGCAGGGGTTGTGGAGTCCAGCATTTT. As protein: CASSIVGRGCGVQHF.

This sequence joins TRBV7-9 and TRBJ1-5; 9 nucleotides align to TRBD1. Germline loops: CDR1 SEHNR, CDR2 FQNEAQ (reference sequence). The trim removed 4 bases at V and 2 bases at J, leaving 6 bases unmatched. The CDR3 has 16 amino acids. CDR3 region: CASSWTGVGGNQPQHF. The CDR3 DNA follows: TGTGCCAGCAGCTGGACAGGGGTGGGCGGCAATCAGCCCCAGCATTTT.

The chain couples TRBV7-2 to TRBJ1-2; 11 positions match TRBD1. CDR1 and CDR2 from the germline V gene are SGHTA and FQGNSA. The CDR3 spans 15 residues. V gave up 3 bases and J gave up 7 bases; unmatched junction bases: 7. The CDR3 DNA is TGTGCCAGCAGCTTCCTCGGACAGGGGGCTCCTGGCTACACCTTC. Translation: CASSFLGQGAPGYTF.

The gene calls are TRBV18 and TRBJ2-5; D is possibly TRBD2 (6 bases). Germline V gene lookup returns CDR1 KGHSH and CDR2 LQKENI. V was cut by 4 bases and J by 4 bases, with 13 bases left in between. The CDR3 loop spans 14 amino acids. CDR3 amino acids: CASSLAGLPETQYF. DNA of the CDR3: TGTGCCAGCTCACTGGCGGGATTACCAGAGACCCAGTACTTC. The full variable domain, completed using reference TRBV18 and TRBJ2-5, is NAGVMQNPRHLVRRRGQEARLRCSPMKGHSHVYWYRQLPEEGLKFMVYLQKENIIDESGMPKERFSAEFPKEGPSILRIQQVVRGDSAAYFCASSLAGLPETQYFGPGTRLLVL.